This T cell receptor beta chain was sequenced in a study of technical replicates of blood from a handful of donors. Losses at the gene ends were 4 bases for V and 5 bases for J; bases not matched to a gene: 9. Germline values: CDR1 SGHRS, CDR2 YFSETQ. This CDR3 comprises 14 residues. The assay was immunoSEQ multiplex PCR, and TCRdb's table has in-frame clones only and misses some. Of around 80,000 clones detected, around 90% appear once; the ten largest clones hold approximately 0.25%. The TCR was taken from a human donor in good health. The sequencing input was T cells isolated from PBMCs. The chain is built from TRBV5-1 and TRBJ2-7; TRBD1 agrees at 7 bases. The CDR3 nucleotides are TGCGCCAGCAGCGAGGACAGGATTCCCAACGAGCAGTACTTC. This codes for CASSEDRIPNEQYF.